This T cell receptor (beta chain) was sequenced during a study of blood T cell repertoires in COVID-19. All enrollees were roughly 18 to 95 years old and from roughly 26 US areas. Cohorts were assigned according to the clinical history that participants reported. TCRdb's table, derived via immunoSEQ multiplex PCR, lists solely in-frame clones and lacks some. The sample lists some 250,000 clones, 80% to 90% occurring once. The germline V gene encodes CDR1 SGHNT and CDR2 YENEEA. The CDR3 contains 17 residues. The V gene end was trimmed by 1 base and the J gene end by 7 bases; junction bases not matched to a gene: 10.

The specimen sequenced was PBMCs or T cells enriched from blood (not recorded which). The J gene is TRBJ2-1, the V gene TRBV11-3, with TRBD2 matching 10 bases. This receptor was identified in a young man who had recovered from COVID-19. The chain's CDR3 is CASSLAGLARKWNEQFF. CDR3 bases: TGTGCCAGCAGCTTAGCGGGACTAGCGAGGAAGTGGAATGAGCAGTTCTTC.